Listed below are T cell receptor beta chains from one sample, sequenced in a study of cytomegalovirus exposure and HLA in healthy donors. Method: immunoSEQ multiplex PCR; TCRdb's copy keeps in-frame clones and lacks some. The repertoire holds 150,000 to 200,000 clones, with 70% to 80% as singletons. Sequencing was carried out using PBMCs. These receptors were taken from a woman younger than 45 in good health and CMV-seropositive. Each CDR3 is given with its conserved first and last residue. D genes are given only for firm matches. Clone size, where shown, is once, few, many, or a class for clones that have expanded.

j_call: TRBJ2-5
v_call: TRBV7-2
d_call: .
clone_size: .
cdr3_nt: TGTGCCAGCAGTCCTCAGGGGCCCGGGGAGACCCAGTACTTC
cdr3_aa: CASSPQGPGETQYF

j_call: TRBJ1-2
v_call: TRBV7-8
d_call: .
clone_size: .
cdr3_nt: TGTGCCAGCAGCTTAGCGGGTCAGGAGGGCTATGGCTACACCTTC
cdr3_aa: CASSLAGQEGYGYTF

j_call: TRBJ2-3
v_call: TRBV5-4
d_call: TRBD1
clone_size: .
cdr3_nt: TGTGCCAGCAGCTTAGGAGACAGGGGTAGAGATACGCAGTATTTT
cdr3_aa: CASSLGDRGRDTQYF

j_call: TRBJ2-3
v_call: TRBV15
d_call: TRBD2
clone_size: .
cdr3_nt: TGTGCCACCAGCAGGATGCGGGAGGGATCAGATACGCAGTATTTT
cdr3_aa: CATSRMREGSDTQYF

j_call: TRBJ1-1
v_call: TRBV2
d_call: .
clone_size: .
cdr3_nt: TGTGCCAGCAGTGAGAACAGGGTTAACACTGAAGCTTTCTTT
cdr3_aa: CASSENRVNTEAFF

j_call: TRBJ1-1
v_call: TRBV29-1
d_call: .
clone_size: few
cdr3_nt: TGCAGCCATCTTCGTACAGGGTTGAACACTGAAGCTTTCTTT
cdr3_aa: CSHLRTGLNTEAFF

j_call: TRBJ2-1
v_call: TRBV29-1
d_call: TRBD2
clone_size: .
cdr3_nt: TGCAGCGTTGAATGGGAAAGCGGGACCCCGTGCGAGCAGTTCTTC
cdr3_aa: CSVEWESGTPCEQFF

j_call: TRBJ1-6
v_call: TRBV4-1
d_call: TRBD1
clone_size: few
cdr3_nt: TGCGCCAGCAGCCAAGGGCCGATGCCGACAGGGCTCAATTCACCCCTCCACTTT
cdr3_aa: CASSQGPMPTGLNSPLHF

j_call: TRBJ1-4
v_call: TRBV19
d_call: .
clone_size: .
cdr3_nt: TGTGCCAGCCGCCGGCAGGGCACGTATGGTGAAAAACTGTTTTTT
cdr3_aa: CASRRQGTYGEKLFF

j_call: TRBJ1-1
v_call: TRBV5-4
d_call: .
clone_size: few
cdr3_nt: TGTGCCAGCAGCCTAACCGCAGGAATGAACACTGAAGCTTTCTTT
cdr3_aa: CASSLTAGMNTEAFF

j_call: TRBJ2-1
v_call: TRBV2
d_call: TRBD1
clone_size: .
cdr3_nt: TGTGCCAGCAGTCGAGGGGGGACAGGGAACAATGAGCAGTTCTTC
cdr3_aa: CASSRGGTGNNEQFF

j_call: TRBJ2-7
v_call: TRBV6-5
d_call: .
clone_size: .
cdr3_nt: TGTGCCAGCAGCCTGCAGTTCGGGCGGGAATACGAGCAGTACTTC
cdr3_aa: CASSLQFGREYEQYF

j_call: TRBJ1-2
v_call: TRBV10-3
d_call: TRBD1
clone_size: .
cdr3_nt: TGTGCCTCAAAACAGGGGGCGGGCTATGGCTACACCTTC
cdr3_aa: CASKQGAGYGYTF

j_call: TRBJ2-5
v_call: TRBV5-1
d_call: TRBD2
clone_size: .
cdr3_nt: TGCGCCAGCAATCCGGCGGGGGGGGAGACCCAGTACTTC
cdr3_aa: CASNPAGGETQYF

j_call: TRBJ1-4
v_call: TRBV7-2
d_call: TRBD1
clone_size: .
cdr3_nt: TGTGCCAGCAGCACGGGACAGAGTGGGCGGGAAAAACTGTTTTTT
cdr3_aa: CASSTGQSGREKLFF

j_call: TRBJ2-5
v_call: TRBV19
d_call: TRBD1
clone_size: .
cdr3_nt: TGTGCCAGTAGTAAATGGACAGGCCAAGAGACCCAGTACTTC
cdr3_aa: CASSKWTGQETQYF

j_call: TRBJ1-4
v_call: TRBV30
d_call: .
clone_size: once
cdr3_nt: TGTGCCTGGAGTTCGGGGTGGGAAAAACTGTTTTTT
cdr3_aa: CAWSSGWEKLFF

j_call: TRBJ1-1
v_call: TRBV4-1
d_call: .
clone_size: .
cdr3_nt: TGCGCCAGCAGCCATCCTACAGGGAGAAACACTGAAGCTTTCTTT
cdr3_aa: CASSHPTGRNTEAFF

j_call: TRBJ2-3
v_call: TRBV28
d_call: TRBD1
clone_size: .
cdr3_nt: TGTGCCAGCGAGCAGGGGGCGACAGATACGCAGTATTTT
cdr3_aa: CASEQGATDTQYF

j_call: TRBJ1-1
v_call: TRBV4-1
d_call: .
clone_size: .
cdr3_nt: TGCGCCAGCAGCCAAGGGCGTCTTGCGGGGGGGGGTGAAGCTTTCTTT
cdr3_aa: CASSQGRLAGGGEAFF

j_call: TRBJ1-1
v_call: TRBV18
d_call: .
clone_size: .
cdr3_nt: TGTGCCAGCTCACCGTCCGGGTTGAACACTGAAGCTTTCTTT
cdr3_aa: CASSPSGLNTEAFF

j_call: TRBJ1-5
v_call: TRBV19
d_call: .
clone_size: .
cdr3_nt: TGTGCCAGTAGTATAAGGGGGGGGGACAGCAATCAGCCCCAGCATTTT
cdr3_aa: CASSIRGGDSNQPQHF

j_call: TRBJ2-6
v_call: TRBV9
d_call: TRBD1
clone_size: once
cdr3_nt: TGTGCCAGCAGCGCCGGACAGGCTCGCACTGGGGCCAACGTCCTGACTTTC
cdr3_aa: CASSAGQARTGANVLTF

j_call: TRBJ2-7
v_call: TRBV7-8
d_call: TRBD2
clone_size: .
cdr3_nt: TGTGCCAGCAGCGGACTAGCCTCCTACGAGCAGTACTTC
cdr3_aa: CASSGLASYEQYF

j_call: TRBJ1-1
v_call: TRBV4-3
d_call: .
clone_size: .
cdr3_nt: TGCGCCAGCAGCCAAGGTTGGGGGCTCAACACTGAAGCTTTCTTT
cdr3_aa: CASSQGWGLNTEAFF

j_call: TRBJ1-4
v_call: TRBV12-5
d_call: TRBD1
clone_size: .
cdr3_nt: TGTGCTAGTGGTTGGATGACAGGGGGCGGGGAAAAACTGTTTTTT
cdr3_aa: CASGWMTGGGEKLFF

j_call: TRBJ2-7
v_call: TRBV9
d_call: .
clone_size: .
cdr3_nt: TGTGCCAGCAGCGTAGATTCTTCAGGGGTCTACGAGCAGTACTTC
cdr3_aa: CASSVDSSGVYEQYF

j_call: TRBJ2-1
v_call: TRBV5-8
d_call: TRBD2
clone_size: .
cdr3_nt: TGTGCCAGCAGCAACGGACTAGCGGGGGGTAGTGAGCAGTTCTTC
cdr3_aa: CASSNGLAGGSEQFF

j_call: TRBJ2-7
v_call: TRBV5-4
d_call: TRBD2
clone_size: once
cdr3_nt: TGTGCCAGCAGCTTGAAGCGGGAGTTCTCCTACGAGCAGTACTTC
cdr3_aa: CASSLKREFSYEQYF

j_call: TRBJ1-5
v_call: TRBV28
d_call: .
clone_size: .
cdr3_nt: TGTGCCAGCAGTTTAGGACAGACCAATCAGCCCCAGCATTTT
cdr3_aa: CASSLGQTNQPQHF

j_call: TRBJ1-6
v_call: TRBV6-5
d_call: .
clone_size: .
cdr3_nt: TGTGCCAGCAGTTACTTCGGGGATTCACCCCTCCACTTT
cdr3_aa: CASSYFGDSPLHF

j_call: TRBJ2-1
v_call: TRBV9
d_call: .
clone_size: .
cdr3_nt: TGTGCCAGCAGCGCCTCTACTAATGAGCAGTTCTTC
cdr3_aa: CASSASTNEQFF

j_call: TRBJ1-2
v_call: TRBV28
d_call: TRBD1
clone_size: .
cdr3_nt: TGTGCCAGCAGCCCACAGGGGACCCGTGGCTACACCTTC
cdr3_aa: CASSPQGTRGYTF

j_call: TRBJ2-7
v_call: TRBV6-5
d_call: .
clone_size: few
cdr3_nt: TGTGCCAGCTCGAGACAGATGACCTACGAGCAGTACTTC
cdr3_aa: CASSRQMTYEQYF

j_call: TRBJ2-7
v_call: TRBV13
d_call: TRBD1
clone_size: .
cdr3_nt: TGTGCCAGCAGCTTAGAGGGACAGGGGGTCAACGAGCAGTACTTC
cdr3_aa: CASSLEGQGVNEQYF

j_call: TRBJ2-1
v_call: TRBV5-5
d_call: TRBD2
clone_size: once
cdr3_nt: TGTGCCAGCAGCTTGTCACTAGCGGGGGCCCTAGGGAATGAGCAGTTCTTC
cdr3_aa: CASSLSLAGALGNEQFF

j_call: TRBJ1-6
v_call: TRBV5-6
d_call: .
clone_size: .
cdr3_nt: TGTGCCAGCAGCTCGGACAGCGGTGGAAGTTCACCCCTCCACTTT
cdr3_aa: CASSSDSGGSSPLHF

j_call: TRBJ2-1
v_call: TRBV15
d_call: .
clone_size: once
cdr3_nt: TGTGCCACCAGCAGGGGGCACGACTACAATGAGCAGTTCTTC
cdr3_aa: CATSRGHDYNEQFF

j_call: TRBJ1-1
v_call: TRBV7-2
d_call: TRBD1
clone_size: .
cdr3_nt: TGTGCCAGCAGCAGACAGGGGTTGAACACTGAAGCTTTCTTT
cdr3_aa: CASSRQGLNTEAFF

j_call: TRBJ1-5
v_call: TRBV9
d_call: .
clone_size: .
cdr3_nt: TGTGCCAGCAGCGTATCAGGAAATAGCAATCAGCCCCAGCATTTT
cdr3_aa: CASSVSGNSNQPQHF

j_call: TRBJ1-1
v_call: TRBV7-2
d_call: .
clone_size: .
cdr3_nt: TGTGCCAGCAGCTTAGAGGAGTTCATGAACACTGAAGCTTTCTTT
cdr3_aa: CASSLEEFMNTEAFF

j_call: TRBJ2-7
v_call: TRBV6-5
d_call: .
clone_size: once
cdr3_nt: TGTGCCAGCAGTTTCTCCGCAGCCTACGAGCAGTACTTC
cdr3_aa: CASSFSAAYEQYF

j_call: TRBJ1-5
v_call: TRBV5-8
d_call: .
clone_size: few
cdr3_nt: TGTGCCAGCAGCTTGGGGGCTTCAAGCAATCAGCCCCAGCATTTT
cdr3_aa: CASSLGASSNQPQHF

j_call: TRBJ2-7
v_call: TRBV4-1
d_call: TRBD1
clone_size: .
cdr3_nt: TGCGCCAGCAGCCAACCAGGGGGCCCTATTCTCTCCTACGAGCAGTACTTC
cdr3_aa: CASSQPGGPILSYEQYF

j_call: TRBJ2-5
v_call: TRBV5-1
d_call: .
clone_size: .
cdr3_nt: TGCGCCAGCAGCTTGGGGTCGGGGGTGGAGGAGACCCAGTACTTC
cdr3_aa: CASSLGSGVEETQYF

j_call: TRBJ2-1
v_call: TRBV5-4
d_call: .
clone_size: once
cdr3_nt: TGTGCCAGCAGCCTAACCTCCTACAATGAGCAGTTCTTC
cdr3_aa: CASSLTSYNEQFF

j_call: TRBJ2-3
v_call: TRBV5-6
d_call: TRBD2
clone_size: many
cdr3_nt: TGTGCCAGCAGCAGCGGGGGGGACACAGATACGCAGTATTTT
cdr3_aa: CASSSGGDTDTQYF

j_call: TRBJ1-1
v_call: TRBV11-2
d_call: TRBD1
clone_size: .
cdr3_nt: TGTGCCAGCAGCCCGGGACAGGTGAACACTGAAGCTTTCTTT
cdr3_aa: CASSPGQVNTEAFF

j_call: TRBJ2-7
v_call: TRBV19
d_call: TRBD1
clone_size: .
cdr3_nt: TGTGCCAGTAGTAACCCGGGACAGGGTGACGAGCAGTACTTC
cdr3_aa: CASSNPGQGDEQYF

j_call: TRBJ2-7
v_call: TRBV5-5
d_call: .
clone_size: .
cdr3_nt: TGTGCCAGCAGTCCCGCCGGCTACGAGCAGTACTTC
cdr3_aa: CASSPAGYEQYF

j_call: TRBJ1-1
v_call: TRBV7-9
d_call: TRBD1
clone_size: once
cdr3_nt: TGTGCCACCCTTACGTGGCAGGGGGCAGACACTGAAGCTTTCTTT
cdr3_aa: CATLTWQGADTEAFF

j_call: TRBJ2-5
v_call: TRBV2
d_call: TRBD2
clone_size: once
cdr3_nt: TGTGCCAGCAGTGAAGCGGGGACGGGAGGGCCAACAGAGACCCAGTACTTC
cdr3_aa: CASSEAGTGGPTETQYF

j_call: TRBJ2-3
v_call: TRBV29-1
d_call: TRBD1
clone_size: .
cdr3_nt: TGCAGCGTGAGAGGCGTCAGGGGGTTCACAGATACGCAGTATTTT
cdr3_aa: CSVRGVRGFTDTQYF

j_call: TRBJ1-1
v_call: TRBV5-6
d_call: TRBD1
clone_size: .
cdr3_nt: TGTGCCAGCAGCCCCCGGGACAGGGCCACTGAAGCTTTCTTT
cdr3_aa: CASSPRDRATEAFF